This TCR beta chain was recorded in a study of blood T cell repertoires in COVID-19. Trimming cost V 2 bases and J 3 bases, with 7 bases left between them. This CDR3 contains 12 residues. The germline CDR1 and CDR2 sequences are GTSNPN and SVGIG (reference sequence). The protocol was immunoSEQ multiplex PCR, while the TCRdb copy is restricted to in-frame clones and leaves out a portion. The sample contains nearly 250,000 clones, roughly 82% of which appear only once. The J gene is TRBJ1-1, the V gene TRBV30, with unresolved D. This TCR was recovered from a woman aged 45-65 years who had recovered from COVID-19. The sample taken for sequencing was PBMCs or T cells enriched from blood (not recorded which). In nucleotides, the CDR3 is TGTGCCTGGAGTCCGCGGGACACTGAAGCTTTCTTT. Its translation: CAWSPRDTEAFF. Drawing the rest from reference TRBV30 and TRBJ1-1, the complete variable domain is SQTIHQWPATLVQPVGSPLSLECTVEGTSNPNLYWYRQAAGRGLQLLFYSVGIGQISSEVPQNLSASRPQDRQFILSSKKLLLSDSGFYLCAWSPRDTEAFFGQGTRLTVV.